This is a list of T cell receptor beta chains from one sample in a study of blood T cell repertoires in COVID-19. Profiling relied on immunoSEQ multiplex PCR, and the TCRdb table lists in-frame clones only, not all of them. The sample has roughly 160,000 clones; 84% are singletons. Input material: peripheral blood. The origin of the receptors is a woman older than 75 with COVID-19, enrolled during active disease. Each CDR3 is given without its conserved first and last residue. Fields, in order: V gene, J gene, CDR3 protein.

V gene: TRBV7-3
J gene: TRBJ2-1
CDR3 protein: ASSLLPGLASIDEQF

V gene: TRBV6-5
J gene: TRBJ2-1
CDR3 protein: ASSPADWYNEQF

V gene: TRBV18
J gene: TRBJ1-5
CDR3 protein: ASSPPGQVVPQH

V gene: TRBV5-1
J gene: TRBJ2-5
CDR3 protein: ASSSRTSGLETQY

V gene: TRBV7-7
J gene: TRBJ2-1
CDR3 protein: ASSSGRGNEQF

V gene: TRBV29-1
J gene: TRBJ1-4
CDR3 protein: SVASSGTTNEKLF

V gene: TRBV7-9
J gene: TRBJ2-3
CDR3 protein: ASSLVANSGRSSDTQY

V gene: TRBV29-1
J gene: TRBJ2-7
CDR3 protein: SVQNRVNEQY

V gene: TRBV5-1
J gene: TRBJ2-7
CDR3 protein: ASSLEWSGDEQY

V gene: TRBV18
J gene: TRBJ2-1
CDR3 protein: ASSPRAGVNKNEQF

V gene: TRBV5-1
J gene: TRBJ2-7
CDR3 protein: ASSLGDRGPTLGQY

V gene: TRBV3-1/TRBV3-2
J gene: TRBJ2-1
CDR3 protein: ASSQPTGGWGEQF

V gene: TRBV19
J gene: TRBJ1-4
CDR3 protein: ASSRGDYGEKLF

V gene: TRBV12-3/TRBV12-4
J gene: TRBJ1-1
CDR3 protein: ASSLIGEAF

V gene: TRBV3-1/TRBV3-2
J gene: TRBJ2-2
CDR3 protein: ASSTRLAGDTGELF

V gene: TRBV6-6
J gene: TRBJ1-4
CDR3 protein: ASSYWEGKEKLF

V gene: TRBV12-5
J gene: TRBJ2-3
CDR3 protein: ASGFGVVGEDTQY

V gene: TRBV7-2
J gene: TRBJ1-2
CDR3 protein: ASSLDWTDYGYT

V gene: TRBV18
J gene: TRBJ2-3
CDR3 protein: ASSRGGAHTDTQY

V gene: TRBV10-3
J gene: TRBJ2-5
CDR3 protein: AISRREETQY

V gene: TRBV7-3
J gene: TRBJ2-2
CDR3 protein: ASSLTDYGELF

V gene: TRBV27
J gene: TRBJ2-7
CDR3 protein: ASSLSFGYEQY

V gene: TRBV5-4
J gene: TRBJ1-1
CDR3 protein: ASTRTGWAEAF

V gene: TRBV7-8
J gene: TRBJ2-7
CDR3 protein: ASSYLRIGAGYEQY

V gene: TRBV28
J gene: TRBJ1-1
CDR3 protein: ASHRTGSEAF

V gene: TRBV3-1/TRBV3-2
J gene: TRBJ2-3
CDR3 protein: ASSQGLGLSTDTQY

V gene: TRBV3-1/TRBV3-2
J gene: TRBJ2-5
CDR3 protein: ASRPLGTPQETQY

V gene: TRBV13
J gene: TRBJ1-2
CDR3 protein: ASSLGGGYGYT

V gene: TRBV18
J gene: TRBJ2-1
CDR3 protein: ASSSVGKGGNEQF

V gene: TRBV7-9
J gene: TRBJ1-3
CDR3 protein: ASKPRDRGGSGNTIY

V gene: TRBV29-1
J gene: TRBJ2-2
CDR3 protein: SGGQGGPGELF

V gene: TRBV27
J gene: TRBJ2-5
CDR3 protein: AVWGRAQETQY

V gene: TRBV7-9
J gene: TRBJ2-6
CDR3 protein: ASSSKRDSGANVLT

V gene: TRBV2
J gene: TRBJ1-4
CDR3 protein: ASTLWTGGEKLF

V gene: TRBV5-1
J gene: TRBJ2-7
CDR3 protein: ASSFTGDGEQY

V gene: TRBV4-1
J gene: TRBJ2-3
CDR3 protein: ASSRDGGRDTQY

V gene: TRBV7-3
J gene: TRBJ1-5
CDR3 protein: ASSLIRGGNQPQH

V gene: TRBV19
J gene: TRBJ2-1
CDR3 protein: ASKRDNEQF

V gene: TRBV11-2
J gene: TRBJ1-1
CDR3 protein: ASSLDRAF

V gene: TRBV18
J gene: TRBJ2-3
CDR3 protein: ASSPLSGGNTDTQY

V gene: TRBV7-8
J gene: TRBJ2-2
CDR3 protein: ASSAHRNTGELF

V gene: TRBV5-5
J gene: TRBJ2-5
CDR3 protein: ASSFSHLLALGETQY

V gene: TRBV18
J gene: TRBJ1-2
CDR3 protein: ASSPPGRVYGYT

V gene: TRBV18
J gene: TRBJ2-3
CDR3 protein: ASSLARANTDTQY

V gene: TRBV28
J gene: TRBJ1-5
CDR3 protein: ASSRNGQGRNQPQH

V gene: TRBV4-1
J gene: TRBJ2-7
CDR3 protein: ASSQGFGHYEQY

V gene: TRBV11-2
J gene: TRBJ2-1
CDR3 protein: ASSSAGVTEQF

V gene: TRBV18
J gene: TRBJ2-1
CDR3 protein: ASSLGLAVSNEQF

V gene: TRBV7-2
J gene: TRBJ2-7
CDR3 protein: ASSLASGAQNEQY

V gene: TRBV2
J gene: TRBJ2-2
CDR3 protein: ASRREAANTGELF

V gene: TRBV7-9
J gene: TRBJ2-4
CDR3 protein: ASRRLAGVLNIQY

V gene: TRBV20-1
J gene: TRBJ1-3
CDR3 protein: SALLGNTIY

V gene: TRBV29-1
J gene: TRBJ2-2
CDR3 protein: SVWTSGRSGELF